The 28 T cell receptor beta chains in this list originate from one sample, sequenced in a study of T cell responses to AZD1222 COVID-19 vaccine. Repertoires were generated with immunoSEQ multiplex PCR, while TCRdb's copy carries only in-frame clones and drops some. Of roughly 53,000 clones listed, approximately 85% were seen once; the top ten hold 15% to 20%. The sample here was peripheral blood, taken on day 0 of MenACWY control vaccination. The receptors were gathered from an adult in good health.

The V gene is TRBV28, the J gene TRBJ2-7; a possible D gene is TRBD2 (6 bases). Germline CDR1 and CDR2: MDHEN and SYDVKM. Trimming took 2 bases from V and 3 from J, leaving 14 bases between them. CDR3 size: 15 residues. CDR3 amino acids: CASSLGGSALYEQYF. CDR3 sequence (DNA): TGTGCCAGCAGTTTAGGAGGGTCGGCCCTCTACGAGCAGTACTTC.

The CDR3 nucleotides are TGTGCCAGCAAATTGAACACTGAAGCTTTCTTT. Its protein product is CASKLNTEAFF. The chain has TRBV28 and TRBJ1-1; D is uncertain. Between the trimmed V and J ends, which lost 7 bases and 0 bases, there was a span of 3 bases. The CDR3 has 11 amino acids. Germline CDR1 MDHEN, CDR2 SYDVKM.

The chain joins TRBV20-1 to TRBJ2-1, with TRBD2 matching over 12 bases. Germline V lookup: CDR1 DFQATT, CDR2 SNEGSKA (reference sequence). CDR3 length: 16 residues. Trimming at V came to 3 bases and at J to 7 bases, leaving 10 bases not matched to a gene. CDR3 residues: CSASPRLAGVLNEQFF. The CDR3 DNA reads TGCAGTGCTAGTCCCCGACTAGCGGGAGTTCTAAATGAGCAGTTCTTC.

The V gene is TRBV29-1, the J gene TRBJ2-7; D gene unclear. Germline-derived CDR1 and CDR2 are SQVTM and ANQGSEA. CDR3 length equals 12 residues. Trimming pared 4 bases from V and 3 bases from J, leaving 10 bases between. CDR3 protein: CSVAFVGYEQYF. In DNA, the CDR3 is TGCAGCGTTGCGTTTGTCGGCTACGAGCAGTACTTC.

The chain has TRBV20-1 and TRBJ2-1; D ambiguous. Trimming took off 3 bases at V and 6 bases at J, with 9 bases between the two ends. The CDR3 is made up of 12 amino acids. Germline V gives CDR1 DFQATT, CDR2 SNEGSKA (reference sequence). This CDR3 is CSASRSSNEQFF. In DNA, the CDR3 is TGCAGTGCTAGTAGGTCCAGCAATGAGCAGTTCTTC.

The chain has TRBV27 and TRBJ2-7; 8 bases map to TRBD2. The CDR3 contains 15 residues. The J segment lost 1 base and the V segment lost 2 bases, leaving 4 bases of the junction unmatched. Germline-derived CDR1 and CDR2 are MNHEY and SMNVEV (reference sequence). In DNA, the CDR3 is TGTGCCAGCAGTTTAAGTAGCGGGACGTCCTACGAGCAGTACTTC. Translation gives CASSLSSGTSYEQYF.

CDR3 DNA: TGTGCCAGTAGTATCTCCGAAACCTCGGGGCCAGAAGGCTACACCTTC. As protein: CASSISETSGPEGYTF. The chain is built from TRBV19 and TRBJ1-2, with a possible D match to TRBD1 (5 bases). Germline CDR1 reads LNHDA; CDR2 reads SQIVND (reference sequence). This CDR3 comprises 16 residues. V lost 3 bases to trimming and J lost 8 bases, with 22 bases between them.

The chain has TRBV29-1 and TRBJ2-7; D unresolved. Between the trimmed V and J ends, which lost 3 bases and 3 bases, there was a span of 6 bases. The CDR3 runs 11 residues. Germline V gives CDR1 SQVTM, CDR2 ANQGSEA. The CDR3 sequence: CSVDLDYEQYF. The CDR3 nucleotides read TGCAGCGTTGACCTGGACTACGAGCAGTACTTC.

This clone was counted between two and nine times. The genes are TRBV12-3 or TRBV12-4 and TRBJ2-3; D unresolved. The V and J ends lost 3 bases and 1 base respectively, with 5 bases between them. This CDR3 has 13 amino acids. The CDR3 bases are TGTGCCAGCAGTTTTTCCGGCACAGATACGCAGTATTTT. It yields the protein CASSFSGTDTQYF.

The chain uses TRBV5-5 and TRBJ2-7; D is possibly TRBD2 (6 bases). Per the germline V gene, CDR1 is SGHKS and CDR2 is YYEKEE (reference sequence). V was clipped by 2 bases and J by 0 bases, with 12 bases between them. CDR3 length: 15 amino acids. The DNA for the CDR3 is TGTGCCAGCAGCTTAAGGGACTGGAGCTCCTACGAGCAGTACTTC. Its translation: CASSLRDWSSYEQYF.

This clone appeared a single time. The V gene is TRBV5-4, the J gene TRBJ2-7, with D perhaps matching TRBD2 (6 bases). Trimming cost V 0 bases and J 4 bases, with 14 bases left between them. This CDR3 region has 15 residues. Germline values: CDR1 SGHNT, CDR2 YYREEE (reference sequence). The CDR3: CASSLGGETTYEQYF. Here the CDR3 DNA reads TGTGCCAGCAGCTTGGGGGGGGAGACGACATACGAGCAGTACTTC.

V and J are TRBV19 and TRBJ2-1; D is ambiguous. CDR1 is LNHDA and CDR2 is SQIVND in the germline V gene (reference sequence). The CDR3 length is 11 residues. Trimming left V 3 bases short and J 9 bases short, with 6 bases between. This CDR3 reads CASSIGGEQFF. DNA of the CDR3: TGTGCCAGTAGTATCGGCGGTGAGCAGTTCTTC.

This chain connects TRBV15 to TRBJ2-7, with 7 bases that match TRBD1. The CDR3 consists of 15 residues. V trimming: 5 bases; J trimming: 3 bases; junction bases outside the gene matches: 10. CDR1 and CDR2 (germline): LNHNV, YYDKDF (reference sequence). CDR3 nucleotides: TGTGCCACCAGCTTAAGGGGGCAGATCTACTACGAGCAGTACTTC. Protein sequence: CATSLRGQIYYEQYF.

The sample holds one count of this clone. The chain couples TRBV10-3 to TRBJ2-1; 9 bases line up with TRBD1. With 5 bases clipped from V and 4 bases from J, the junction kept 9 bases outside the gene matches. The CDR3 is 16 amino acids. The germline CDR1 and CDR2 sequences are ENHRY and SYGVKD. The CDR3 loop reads CAISPPGQGLYNEQFF. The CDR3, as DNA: TGTGCCATCAGTCCGCCTGGACAGGGGCTGTACAATGAGCAGTTCTTC.

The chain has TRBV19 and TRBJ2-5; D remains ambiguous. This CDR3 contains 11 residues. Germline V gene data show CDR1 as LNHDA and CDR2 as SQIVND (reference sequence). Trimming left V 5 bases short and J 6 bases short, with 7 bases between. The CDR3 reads CASSASQTQYF. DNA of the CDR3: TGTGCCAGTAGTGCCTCACAGACCCAGTACTTC.

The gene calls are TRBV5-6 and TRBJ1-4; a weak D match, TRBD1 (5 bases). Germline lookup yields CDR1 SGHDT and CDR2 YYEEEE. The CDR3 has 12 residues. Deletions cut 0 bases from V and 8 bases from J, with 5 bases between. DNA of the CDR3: TGTGCCAGCAGCTTGGGGGGCGAAAAACTGTTTTTT. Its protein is CASSLGGEKLFF.

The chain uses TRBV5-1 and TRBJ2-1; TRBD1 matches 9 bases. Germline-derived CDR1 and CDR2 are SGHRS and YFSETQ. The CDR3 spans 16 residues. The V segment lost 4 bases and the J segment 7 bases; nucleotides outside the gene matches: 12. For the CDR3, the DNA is TGCGCCAGCAGCCCCCTCCGGGACAGGGTTTTTAATGAGCAGTTCTTC. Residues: CASSPLRDRVFNEQFF.

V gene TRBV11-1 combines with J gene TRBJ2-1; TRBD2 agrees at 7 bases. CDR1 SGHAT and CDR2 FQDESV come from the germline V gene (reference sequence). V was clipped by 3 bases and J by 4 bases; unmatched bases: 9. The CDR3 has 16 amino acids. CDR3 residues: CASSFRPASGYNEQFF. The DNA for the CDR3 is TGTGCCAGCAGCTTTCGTCCGGCTAGCGGATACAATGAGCAGTTCTTC.

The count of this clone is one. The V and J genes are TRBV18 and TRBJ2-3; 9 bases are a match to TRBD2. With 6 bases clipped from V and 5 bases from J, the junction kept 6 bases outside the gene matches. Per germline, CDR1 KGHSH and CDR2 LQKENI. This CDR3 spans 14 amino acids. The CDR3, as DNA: TGTGCCAGCTCGCCGACTAGCGGAAAAGATACGCAGTATTTT. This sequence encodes CASSPTSGKDTQYF.

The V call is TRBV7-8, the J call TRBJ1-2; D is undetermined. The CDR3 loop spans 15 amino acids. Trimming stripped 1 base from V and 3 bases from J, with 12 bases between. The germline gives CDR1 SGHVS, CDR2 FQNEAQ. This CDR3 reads CASSLGPGEDYGYTF. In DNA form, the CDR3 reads TGTGCCAGCAGCTTAGGGCCCGGGGAGGACTATGGCTACACCTTC.

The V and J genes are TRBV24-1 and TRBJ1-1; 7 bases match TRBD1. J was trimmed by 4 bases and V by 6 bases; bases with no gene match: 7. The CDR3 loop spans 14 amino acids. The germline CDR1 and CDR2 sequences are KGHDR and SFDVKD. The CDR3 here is CATSQGGLGTEAFF. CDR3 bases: TGTGCCACCAGTCAGGGGGGTTTGGGCACTGAAGCTTTCTTT.

The CDR3 region is CAIRDAGRNTEAFF. The DNA of the CDR3 is TGTGCCATCAGGGATGCAGGGAGGAACACTGAAGCTTTCTTT. V and J are TRBV10-3 and TRBJ1-1; a weak D match, TRBD1 (5 bases). The CDR3 extends over 14 amino acids. Per the germline V gene, CDR1 is ENHRY and CDR2 is SYGVKD. Deletions cut 6 bases from V and 1 base from J, with 12 bases between.

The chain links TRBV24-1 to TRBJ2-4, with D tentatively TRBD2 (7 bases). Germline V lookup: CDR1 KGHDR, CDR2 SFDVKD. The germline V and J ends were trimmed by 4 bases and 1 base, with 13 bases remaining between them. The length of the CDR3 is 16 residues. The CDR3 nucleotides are TGTGCCACCAGTGACGGACTAGGGGGGGCCAAAAACATTCAGTACTTC. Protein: CATSDGLGGAKNIQYF.

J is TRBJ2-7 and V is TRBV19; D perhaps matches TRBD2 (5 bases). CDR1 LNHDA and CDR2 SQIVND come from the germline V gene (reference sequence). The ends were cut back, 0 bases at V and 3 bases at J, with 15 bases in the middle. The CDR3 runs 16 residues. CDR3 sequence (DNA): TGTGCCAGTAGTATAGATGCGGGCCCCCTTTTCTACGAGCAGTACTTC. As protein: CASSIDAGPLFYEQYF.

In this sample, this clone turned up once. The CDR3 bases are TGTGCCAGTTCGGACGGGACATTACGTCAGCCCCAGCATTTT. This translates into CASSDGTLRQPQHF. The chain links TRBV7-2 to TRBJ1-5, with TRBD1 as a possible D gene (6 bases). CDR1 is SGHTA, CDR2 FQGNSA, per germline. The CDR3 has 14 amino acids. Trimming shortened V by 9 bases and J by 6 bases, and 18 bases separated the two germline ends.

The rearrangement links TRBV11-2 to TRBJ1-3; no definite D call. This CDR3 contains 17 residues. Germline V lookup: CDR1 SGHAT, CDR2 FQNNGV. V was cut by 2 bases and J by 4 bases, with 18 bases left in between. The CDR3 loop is CASSLRGGRRVGNTIYF. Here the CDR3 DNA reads TGTGCCAGCAGCTTACGCGGAGGGAGAAGGGTGGGAAACACCATATATTTT.

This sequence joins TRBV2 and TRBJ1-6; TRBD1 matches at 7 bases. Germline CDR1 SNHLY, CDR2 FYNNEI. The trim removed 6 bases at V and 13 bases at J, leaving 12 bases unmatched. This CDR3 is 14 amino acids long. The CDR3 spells CASRENRGVDPLHF. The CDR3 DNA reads TGTGCCAGCAGGGAGAACAGGGGCGTGGACCCCCTCCACTTT.

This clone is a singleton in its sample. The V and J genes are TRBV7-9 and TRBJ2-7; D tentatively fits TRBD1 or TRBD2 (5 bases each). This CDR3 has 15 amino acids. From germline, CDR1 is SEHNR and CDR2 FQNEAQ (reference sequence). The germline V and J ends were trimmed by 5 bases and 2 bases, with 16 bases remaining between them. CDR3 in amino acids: CASSPSGAGAYEQYF. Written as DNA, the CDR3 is TGTGCCAGCAGCCCCTCCGGGGCGGGTGCCTACGAGCAGTACTTC.